Described below is a single T cell receptor beta chain sequence and its context. The record originates from a study of shared clonotypes between healthy human individuals. Study information: Researchers assigned three CD4 naive, three CD4 memory, two CD8 naive and one CD8 memory plate to each donor.

V gave up 4 bases and J gave up 7 bases, with 10 bases separating them. The germline V gene encodes CDR1 SNHLY and CDR2 FYNNEI. The CDR3 runs 12 residues. Here immunoSEQ multiplex PCR was the method, and the copy in TCRdb shows in-frame clones only, minus some. The data show 2.3 million or so clones, 93% seen once. The V call is TRBV2, the J call TRBJ1-1, with D perhaps matching TRBD1 (6 bases). The source material was naive CD4+ T cells from PBMCs. As to subset: CD45RA+ positively selected. This receptor was obtained from a young man in good health. Some clones in this sample may be carry-over from other donors' samples. The CDR3: CASSGQGYEAFF. The CDR3 DNA sequence: TGTGCCAGCAGTGGCCAGGGGTATGAAGCTTTCTTT.